This section outlines one TCR beta chain sequence together with its context. Its antigen is still unknown. No base quality values were provided; no much bigger clone lies one nucleotide off. This sample was taken from a study of EBV T-cell therapy then PD-1 blockade in nasopharyngeal carcinoma (dated by TCRdb to about 2021). What the treatment or condition label conveys for this sample: AdE1-LMPpoly-expanded autologous EBV-specific T-cell therapy followed by anti-PD-1 nivolumab. The germline V gene encodes CDR1 SQVTM and CDR2 ANQGSEA. Germline trimming amounts to 7 bases on V and 1 base on J, with 3 as the count of junction bases outside the gene matches. There are 13 amino acids in the CDR3, from cysteine to phenylalanine inclusive. The read is trimmed to its CDR3 DNA, 39 bases read in frame from base 1. Genomic DNA was extracted from sorted cells using the Qiagen DNeasy Kit. TCR beta chain deep sequencing was performed on the immunoSEQ platform. Per the source publication's procedure: Repertoire data analysis was performed with the immunoSEQ Analyzer software. Not all clones reach the TCRdb copy of this immuneACCESS table, which keeps in-frame sequences only. Checked studies attribute under half of the gap to unresolved V genes and leave the rest unexplained. Clone size and V and J calls were adopted from that table, with D and trimming inferred from the DNA. The table for this sample lists 15,000 or so clones; 84% of them were counted only once. The top ten constitute around 30% of the sample.

This clonotype was obtained from a man aged 35-49 years with nasopharyngeal carcinoma. This specimen was CD8+ T cells from blood, taken around day 100 from a patient whose treatment included autologous EBV-specific T cells and nivolumab. The V and J genes are TRBV29-1 and TRBJ2-3, with 9 junctional bases fitting TRBD2. CDR3 sequence: CSARTSGTDTQYF. In nucleotide form, the sequence is TGCAGCGCTAGGACTAGCGGCACAGATACGCAGTATTTT.